This T cell receptor beta chain was retrieved from a study of CD8 T cells in ankylosing spondylitis. TCRdb reprocessed the 5' RACE reads with MiXCR, giving one entry per CDR3 protein. The repertoire includes about 110,000 distinct CDR3 sequences, less than 25% of them detected once, and more than 9% sits in the top ten. The CDR3 covers 13 residues. Germline lookup yields CDR1 DFQATT and CDR2 SNEGSKA (reference sequence). Trimming took off 6 bases at V and 3 bases at J, with 13 bases between the two ends. The TCR originated in a male donor with ankylosing spondylitis. The chain links TRBV20-1 to TRBJ2-3; no definite D call. Sequencing used synovial fluid, either unsorted or a sorted T cell fraction (not recorded which). The CDR3 loop reads CSASGVRTDTQYF. The CDR3 coding sequence is TGCAGTGCCAGTGGAGTTAGAACAGATACGCAGTATTTT.